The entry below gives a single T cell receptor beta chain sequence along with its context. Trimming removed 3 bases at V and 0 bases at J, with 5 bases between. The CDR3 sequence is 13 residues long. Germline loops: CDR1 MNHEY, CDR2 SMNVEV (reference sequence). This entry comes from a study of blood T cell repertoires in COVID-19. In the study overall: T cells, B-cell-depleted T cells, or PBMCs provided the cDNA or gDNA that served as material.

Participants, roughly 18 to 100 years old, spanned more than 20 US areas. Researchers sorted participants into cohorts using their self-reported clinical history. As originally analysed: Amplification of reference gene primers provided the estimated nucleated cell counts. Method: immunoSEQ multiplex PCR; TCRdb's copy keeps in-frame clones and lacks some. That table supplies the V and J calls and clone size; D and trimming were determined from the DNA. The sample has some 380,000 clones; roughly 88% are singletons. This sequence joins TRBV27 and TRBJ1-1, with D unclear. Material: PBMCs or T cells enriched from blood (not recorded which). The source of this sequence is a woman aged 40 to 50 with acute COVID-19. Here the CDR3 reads CASSLYMNTEAFF. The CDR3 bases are TGTGCCAGCAGTTTGTACATGAACACTGAAGCTTTCTTT.